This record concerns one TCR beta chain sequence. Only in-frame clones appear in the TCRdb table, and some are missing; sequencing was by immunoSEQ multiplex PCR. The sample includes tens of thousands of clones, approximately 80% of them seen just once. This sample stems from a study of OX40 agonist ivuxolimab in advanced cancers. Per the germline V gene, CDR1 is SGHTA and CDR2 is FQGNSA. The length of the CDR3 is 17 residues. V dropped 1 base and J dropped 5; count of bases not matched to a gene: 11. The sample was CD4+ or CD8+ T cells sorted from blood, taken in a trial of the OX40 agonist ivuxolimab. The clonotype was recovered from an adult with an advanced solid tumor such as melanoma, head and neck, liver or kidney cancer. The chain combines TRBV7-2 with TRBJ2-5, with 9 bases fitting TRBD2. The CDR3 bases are TGTGCCAGCAGCTTAGGTGGGGCGCGGGGGGGCAGGGAGACCCAGTACTTC. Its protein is CASSLGGARGGRETQYF.